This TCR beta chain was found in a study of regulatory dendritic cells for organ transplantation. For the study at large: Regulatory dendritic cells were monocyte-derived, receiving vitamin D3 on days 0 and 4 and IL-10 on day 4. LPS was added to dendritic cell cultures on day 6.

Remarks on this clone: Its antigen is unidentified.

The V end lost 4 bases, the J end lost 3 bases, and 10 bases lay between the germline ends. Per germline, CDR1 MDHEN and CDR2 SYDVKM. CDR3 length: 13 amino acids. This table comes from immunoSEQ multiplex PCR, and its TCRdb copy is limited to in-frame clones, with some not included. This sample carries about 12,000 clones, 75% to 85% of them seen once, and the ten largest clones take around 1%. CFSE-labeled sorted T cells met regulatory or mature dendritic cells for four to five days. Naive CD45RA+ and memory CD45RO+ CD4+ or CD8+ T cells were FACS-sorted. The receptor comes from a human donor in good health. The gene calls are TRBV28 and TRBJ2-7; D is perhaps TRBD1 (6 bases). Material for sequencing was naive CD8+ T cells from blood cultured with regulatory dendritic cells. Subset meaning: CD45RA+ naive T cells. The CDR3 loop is CASSSTGDYEQYF. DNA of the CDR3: TGTGCCAGCAGTTCGACAGGAGACTACGAGCAGTACTTC.